This T cell receptor (beta chain) appears in the sequencing data of a study of blood T cell repertoires in COVID-19. Study background: Sites across the United States, Italy and Spain contributed samples from acute and convalescent COVID-19. PBMCs, B-cell-depleted T cells, or T cells were the source of the cDNA or gDNA that made up the material.

Authors' processing steps: Reference gene primer amplification in the assay estimated nucleated cell counts. The repertoire was sequenced with immunoSEQ multiplex PCR; TCRdb's copy has only in-frame clones and lacks some. From that table come the V and J calls and clone size; the DNA was used to work out D and trimming. The sample lists over 300,000 clones, 70% to 90% occurring once. Sequences were obtained from peripheral blood. The TCR sequence derives from a man aged 18 to 29 who had recovered from COVID-19.

The CDR3 is CASSPGTSGGAWGEQYF. The DNA for the CDR3 is TGCGCCAGCAGCCCTGGGACTAGCGGGGGGGCCTGGGGCGAGCAGTACTTC. The rearrangement uses TRBV5-1 and TRBJ2-7; 16 bases line up with TRBD2. Unmatched junction bases numbered 10, after V lost 4 bases and J lost 6 bases. The CDR3 contains 17 residues. Germline V gene lookup returns CDR1 SGHRS and CDR2 YFSETQ. Supplemented by reference TRBV5-1 and TRBJ2-7, the full variable domain reads KAGVTQTPRYLIKTRGQQVTLSCSPISGHRSVSWYQQTPGQGLQFLFEYFSETQRNKGNFPGRFSGRQFSNSRSEMNVSTLELGDSALYLCASSPGTSGGAWGEQYFGPGTRLTVT.